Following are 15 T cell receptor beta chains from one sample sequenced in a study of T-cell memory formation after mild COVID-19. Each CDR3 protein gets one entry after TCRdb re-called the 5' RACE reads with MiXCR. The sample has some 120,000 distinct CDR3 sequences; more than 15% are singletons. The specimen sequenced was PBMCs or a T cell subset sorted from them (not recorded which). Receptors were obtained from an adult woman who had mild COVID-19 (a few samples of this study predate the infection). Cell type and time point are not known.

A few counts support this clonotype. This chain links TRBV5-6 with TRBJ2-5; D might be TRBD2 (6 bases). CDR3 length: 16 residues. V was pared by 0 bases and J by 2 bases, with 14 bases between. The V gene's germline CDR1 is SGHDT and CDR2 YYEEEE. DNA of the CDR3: TGTGCCAGCAGCTTGGAACCAGGAGGGATGCAAGAGACCCAGTACTTC. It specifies CASSLEPGGMQETQYF.

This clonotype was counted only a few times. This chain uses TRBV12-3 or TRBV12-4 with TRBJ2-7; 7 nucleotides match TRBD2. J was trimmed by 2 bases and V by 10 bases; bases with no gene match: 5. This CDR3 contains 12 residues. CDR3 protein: CATSGGTYEQYF. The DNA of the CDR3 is TGTGCCACCTCGGGGGGTACCTACGAGCAGTACTTC.

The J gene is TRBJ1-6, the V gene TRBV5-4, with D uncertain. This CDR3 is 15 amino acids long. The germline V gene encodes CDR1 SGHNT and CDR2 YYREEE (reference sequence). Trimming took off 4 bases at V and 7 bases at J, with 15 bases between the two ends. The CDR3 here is CASSMAGRENSPLHF. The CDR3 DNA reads TGTGCCAGCAGCATGGCAGGACGCGAAAATTCACCCCTCCACTTT.

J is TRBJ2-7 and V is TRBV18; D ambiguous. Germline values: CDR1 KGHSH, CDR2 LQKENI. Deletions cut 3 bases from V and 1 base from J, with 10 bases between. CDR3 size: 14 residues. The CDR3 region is CASSPGSTSYEQYF. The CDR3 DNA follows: TGTGCCAGCTCACCCGGATCAACTTCCTACGAGCAGTACTTC.

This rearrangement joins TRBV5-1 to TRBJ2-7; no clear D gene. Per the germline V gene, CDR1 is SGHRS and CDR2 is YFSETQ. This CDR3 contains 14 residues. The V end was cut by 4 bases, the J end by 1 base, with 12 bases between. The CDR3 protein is CASSPTEISYEQYF. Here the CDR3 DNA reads TGCGCCAGCAGCCCCACAGAGATATCCTACGAGCAGTACTTC.

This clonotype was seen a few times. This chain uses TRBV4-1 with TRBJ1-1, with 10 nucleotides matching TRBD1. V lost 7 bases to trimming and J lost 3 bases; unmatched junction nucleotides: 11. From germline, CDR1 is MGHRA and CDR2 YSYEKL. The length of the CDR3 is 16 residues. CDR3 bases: TGCGCCAGCACCCCCATGACAGGGGGCGCATACACTGAAGCTTTCTTT. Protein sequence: CASTPMTGGAYTEAFF.

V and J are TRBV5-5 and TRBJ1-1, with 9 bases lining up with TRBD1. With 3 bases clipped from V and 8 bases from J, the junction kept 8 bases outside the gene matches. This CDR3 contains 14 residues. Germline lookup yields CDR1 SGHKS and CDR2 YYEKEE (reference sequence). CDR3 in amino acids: CASSSPRTGGEAFF. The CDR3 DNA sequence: TGTGCCAGCAGCTCACCAAGAACAGGGGGCGAAGCTTTCTTT.

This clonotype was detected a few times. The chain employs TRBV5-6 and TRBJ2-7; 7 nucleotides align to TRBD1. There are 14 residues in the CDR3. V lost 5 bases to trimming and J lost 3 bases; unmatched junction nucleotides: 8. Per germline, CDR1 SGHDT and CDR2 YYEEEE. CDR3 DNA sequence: TGTGCCAGCAGGGGTGGGACAGAAATCTACGAGCAGTACTTC. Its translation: CASRGGTEIYEQYF. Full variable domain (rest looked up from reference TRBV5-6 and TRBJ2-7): DAGVTQSPTHLIKTRGQQVTLRCSPKSGHDTVSWYQQALGQGPQFIFQYYEEEERQRGNFPDRFSGHQFPNYSSELNVNALLLGDSALYLCASRGGTEIYEQYFGPGTRLTVT.

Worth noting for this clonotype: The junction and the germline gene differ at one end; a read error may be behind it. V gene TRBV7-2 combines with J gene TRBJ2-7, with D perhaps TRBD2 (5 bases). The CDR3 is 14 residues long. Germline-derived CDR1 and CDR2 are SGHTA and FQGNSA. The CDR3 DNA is TGTGCCAGCAGCTTAATTCTAGCCTCCCACGAGCAGTACTTC. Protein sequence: CASSLILASHEQYF.

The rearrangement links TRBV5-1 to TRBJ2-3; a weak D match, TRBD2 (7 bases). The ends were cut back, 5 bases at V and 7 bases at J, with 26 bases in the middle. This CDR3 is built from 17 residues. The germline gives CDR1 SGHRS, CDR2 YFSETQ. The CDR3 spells CASRDQWGGPSSNTQYF. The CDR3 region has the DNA TGCGCCAGCAGGGACCAATGGGGGGGGCCGAGTTCGAATACGCAGTATTTT. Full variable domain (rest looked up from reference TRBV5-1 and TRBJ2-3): KAGVTQTPRYLIKTRGQQVTLSCSPISGHRSVSWYQQTPGQGLQFLFEYFSETQRNKGNFPGRFSGRQFSNSRSEMNVSTLELGDSALYLCASRDQWGGPSSNTQYFGPGTRLTVL.

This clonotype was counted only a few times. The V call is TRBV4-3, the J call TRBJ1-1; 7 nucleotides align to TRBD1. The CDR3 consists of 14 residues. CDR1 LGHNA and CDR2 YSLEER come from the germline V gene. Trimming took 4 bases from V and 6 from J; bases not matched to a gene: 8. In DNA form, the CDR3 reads TGCGCCAGCAGCCCTCCAAGACAGGGTGCTGAAGCTTTCTTT. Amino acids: CASSPPRQGAEAFF.

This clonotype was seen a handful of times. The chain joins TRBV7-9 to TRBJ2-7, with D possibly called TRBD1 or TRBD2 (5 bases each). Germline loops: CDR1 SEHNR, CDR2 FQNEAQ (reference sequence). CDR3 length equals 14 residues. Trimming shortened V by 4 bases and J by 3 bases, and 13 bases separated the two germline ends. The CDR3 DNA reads TGTGCCAGCAGCTCACAGGACTTCCTCTACGAGCAGTACTTC. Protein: CASSSQDFLYEQYF.

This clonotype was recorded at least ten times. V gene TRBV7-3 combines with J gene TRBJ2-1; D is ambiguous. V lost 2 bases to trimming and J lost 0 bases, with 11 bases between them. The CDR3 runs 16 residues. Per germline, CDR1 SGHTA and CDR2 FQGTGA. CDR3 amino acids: CASSLAGQSSYNEQFF. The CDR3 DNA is TGTGCCAGCAGCTTAGCCGGGCAAAGCTCCTACAATGAGCAGTTCTTC.

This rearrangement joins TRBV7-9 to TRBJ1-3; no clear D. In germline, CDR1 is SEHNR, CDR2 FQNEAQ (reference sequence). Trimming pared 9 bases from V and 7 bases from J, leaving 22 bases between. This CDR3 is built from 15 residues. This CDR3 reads CARSLPQDPFNTIYF. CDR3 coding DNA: TGTGCCAGAAGCCTGCCGCAGGACCCCTTTAACACCATATATTTT.

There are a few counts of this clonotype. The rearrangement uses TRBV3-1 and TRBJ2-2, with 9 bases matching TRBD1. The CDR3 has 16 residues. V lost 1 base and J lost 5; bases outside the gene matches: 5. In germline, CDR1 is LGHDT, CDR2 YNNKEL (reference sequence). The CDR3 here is CASSQGDRGLTGELFF. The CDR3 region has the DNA TGTGCCAGCAGCCAAGGAGACAGGGGGTTGACCGGGGAGCTGTTTTTT.